This note documents a single TCR beta chain sequence. The data were taken from a study of cytotoxic CD8 clonotypes in ibrutinib-treated CLL. Some clones are missing from TCRdb's copy, which holds only in-frame ones; the method was immunoSEQ multiplex PCR. The table includes some 300,000 clones, 80% detected once. The CDR3 runs to 15 residues. V was shortened by 3 bases and J by 10 bases, with 22 bases between the two germline ends. CDR1 is SGDLS and CDR2 is YYNGEE in the germline V gene. Specimen: PBMCs, collected before ibrutinib treatment. V gene TRBV9 combines with J gene TRBJ1-1; possibly TRBD1 for D (5 bases). The receptor comes from a human donor with chronic lymphocytic leukemia. The CDR3 sequence is CASSANRGGVSGAFF. The CDR3 nucleotides are TGTGCCAGCAGCGCAAATCGGGGAGGGGTGTCAGGAGCTTTCTTT.